This T cell receptor beta chain derives from a study of T cell repertoires in cytomegalovirus infection. About the research overall: Used in the study were CMV epitopes, some recently identified and HLA-C-restricted, others well-studied and HLA-B-restricted. Signatures in public TCR beta sequences pointed to both CMV infection and matching HLA type. Notes on the study in general: Dominant in the ex vivo response were TCR beta clonotypes restricted by HLA-C and specific for CMV.

TCRdb re-called the reads through MiXCR, storing one row per CDR3 protein. The table records roughly 730,000 distinct CDR3 sequences, around a third of them present only once. The CDR3 is 20 amino acids. V was clipped by 1 base and J by 1 base; unmatched bases: 13. Germline-derived CDR1 and CDR2 are SGHTA and FQGNSA. This clonotype was seen at least ten times. Its antigen is currently unknown. This specimen was cultured PBMCs, taken from culture after CMV antigen stimulation. The V call is TRBV7-2, the J call TRBJ2-2; TRBD1 matches at 9 bases. The sequence was obtained from a human donor in good health (CMV status not recorded). Some clones in this sample may be carry-over from other donors' samples. The CDR3 spells CASSLVVPGGQGMNTGELFF. For the CDR3, the DNA is TGTGCCAGCAGCTTAGTAGTCCCGGGAGGACAGGGGATGAACACCGGGGAGCTGTTTTTT.